This TCR beta chain was sequenced during a study of cytomegalovirus exposure and HLA in healthy donors. On the study more broadly: As an earlier analysis found, about 190 million T cells yielded over 95 million unique TCR beta sequences.

Study conclusions and caveats: TCR beta chains associated with HLA were, in a later analysis, more clonally expanded than equally common others.

Of note for this clone: Its target is not known.

PCR primers comprised 60 Vbeta and 13 Jbeta primers. Assay used: immunoSEQ multiplex PCR; TCRdb lists only in-frame clones, some missing. This sample has 200,000 or so clones, with 82% found just once. Sequencing was done on a sample of PBMCs. This TCR was sampled from a boy aged 2 to 10 in good health and CMV-seronegative.

The CDR3 loop reads CASSFLGQGRLDYGYTF. Written as DNA, the CDR3 is TGTGCCAGCAGCTTCCTGGGACAGGGGCGGCTCGACTATGGCTACACCTTC. The chain has TRBV5-6 and TRBJ1-2; the match to TRBD1 covers 10 bases. J was trimmed by 3 bases and V by 2 bases; bases with no gene match: 10. The CDR3 loop spans 17 amino acids. In germline, CDR1 is SGHDT, CDR2 YYEEEE.